The 11 T cell receptor beta chains below were found in one sample sequenced in a study of blood T cell repertoires in COVID-19. Assay used: immunoSEQ multiplex PCR; TCRdb lists only in-frame clones, some missing. The sample yields 320,000 or so clones, around 85% seen once. The sample was PBMCs or T cells enriched from blood (not recorded which). All receptors come from a woman in her 30s who had been exposed to COVID-19.

Here the CDR3 DNA reads TGTGCCAGCAGCTTAGAACGGGGAGCGAACACCGGGGAGCTGTTTTTT. This codes for CASSLERGANTGELFF. The chain recombines TRBV11-2 with TRBJ2-2; D might be TRBD2 (5 bases). Looked up from germline, CDR1 is SGHAT and CDR2 is FQNNGV. Trimming took 0 bases from V and 0 from J, leaving 8 bases between them. The length of the CDR3 is 16 residues.

This chain uses TRBV7-9 with TRBJ2-2; 8 positions agree with TRBD1. Trimming at V came to 0 bases and at J to 0 bases, leaving 0 bases not matched to a gene. Germline V gene data show CDR1 as SEHNR and CDR2 as FQNEAQ (reference sequence). The CDR3 has 16 residues. CDR3 protein: CASSLAGQANTGELFF. CDR3 sequence (DNA): TGTGCCAGCAGCTTAGCGGGACAGGCGAACACCGGGGAGCTGTTTTTT.

This clone came up a few times. The chain has TRBV28 and TRBJ2-1; 10 bases line up with TRBD2. The CDR3 is made up of 15 amino acids. Trimming at V came to 6 bases and at J to 7 bases, leaving 9 bases not matched to a gene. Germline-derived CDR1 and CDR2 are MDHEN and SYDVKM. The CDR3 sequence is CASRKLAGIKNEQFF. CDR3 sequence (DNA): TGTGCCAGCAGAAAACTAGCGGGGATTAAGAATGAGCAGTTCTTC.

The CDR3 sequence: CASTRSDIRDTQYF. CDR3 DNA: TGTGCCAGCACCAGGTCGGACATAAGAGATACGCAGTATTTT. The chain is built from TRBV6-5 and TRBJ2-3; D might be TRBD1 (5 bases). Trimming left V 7 bases short and J 5 bases short, with 16 bases between. CDR1 and CDR2 (germline): MNHEY, SVGAGI. The CDR3 sequence is 14 residues long.

This clone turned up a few times. The chain recombines TRBV7-8 with TRBJ2-5; 8 nucleotides agree with TRBD2. The CDR3 covers 14 residues. V lost 1 base and J lost 4; bases outside the gene matches: 2. Germline V gene data show CDR1 as SGHVS and CDR2 as FQNEAQ. In nucleotides, the CDR3 is TGTGCCAGCAGCTTAGTAAGCGGGGGAGAGACCCAGTACTTC. It translates to CASSLVSGGETQYF.

The chain carries TRBV5-1 and TRBJ2-1; tentatively, D is TRBD2 (5 bases). V was trimmed by 5 bases and J by 3 bases, leaving 12 bases between them. CDR1 and CDR2 from the germline V gene are SGHRS and YFSETQ. The CDR3 length is 14 residues. The chain's CDR3 is CASSRERIYNEQFF. DNA for the CDR3: TGCGCCAGCAGTCGAGAGCGGATCTACAATGAGCAGTTCTTC.

V and J are TRBV6-6 and TRBJ2-7; possibly TRBD2 for D (6 bases). Germline CDR1 MNHNY, CDR2 SVGAGI (reference sequence). The CDR3 runs 13 residues. V lost 5 bases and J lost 6, with 14 bases in between. For the CDR3, the DNA is TGTGCCAGCAGTACGGGGGTGACCTCCGAGCAGTACTTC. It specifies CASSTGVTSEQYF.

The rearrangement joins TRBV7-2 to TRBJ2-1; TRBD1 agrees at 8 bases. The V gene's germline CDR1 is SGHTA and CDR2 FQGNSA. V shed 5 bases, J shed 8 bases, and the junction held 14 bases outside the gene matches. The CDR3 loop spans 16 amino acids. Here the CDR3 reads CASSTTGTGRSDEQFF. The DNA for the CDR3 is TGTGCCAGCAGCACAACCGGGACAGGAAGGTCGGATGAGCAGTTCTTC.

This clone is medium-sized by share. The rearrangement uses TRBV4-1 and TRBJ2-5; D is perhaps TRBD2 (5 bases). CDR3 length equals 15 residues. Germline CDR1 MGHRA, CDR2 YSYEKL. V was clipped by 0 bases and J by 5 bases, with 13 bases between them. The DNA for the CDR3 is TGCGCCAGCAGCCAAGAGCCGAGGGTAGGGGAGACCCAGTACTTC. This codes for CASSQEPRVGETQYF.

This chain links TRBV9 with TRBJ1-1; 7 bases agree with TRBD1. The V gene end was trimmed by 3 bases and the J gene end by 1 base; junction bases not matched to a gene: 6. Germline V gives CDR1 SGDLS, CDR2 YYNGEE. This CDR3 is built from 15 residues. CDR3 sequence: CASSANRGANTEAFF. CDR3 sequence (DNA): TGTGCCAGCAGCGCAAACAGGGGTGCGAACACTGAAGCTTTCTTT.

This chain joins TRBV4-1 and TRBJ1-3, with a weak D call TRBD1 (5 bases). Germline V gives CDR1 MGHRA, CDR2 YSYEKL. This CDR3 is built from 18 residues. V was pared by 1 base and J by 4 bases, with 20 bases between. CDR3 residues: CASSQVSGGGSTGNTIYF. Written as DNA, the CDR3 is TGCGCCAGCAGCCAAGTCTCGGGGGGGGGTTCGACGGGAAACACCATATATTTT.